This entry features one T cell receptor beta chain sequence. This clone appeared once. Its antigen is still unknown. No quality values exist for individual bases; no much larger clone is one base distant. V loses 2 bases at its end and J loses 3 bases; junction bases beyond the gene matches: 5. The CDR3 contains 15 residues, cysteine and phenylalanine counted. Only the CDR3 region is kept as DNA, spanning 45 bases read in frame from base 1. As encoded in the germline V gene (reference sequence), CDR1 is GTSNPN while CDR2 is SVGIG. Patients with a history of autoimmune disease or receiving systemic immunosuppression were excluded from the trial. In every dose cohort, peripheral blood was drawn for TCR sequencing at baseline, cycle 4 day 1, and cycle 7 day 1. The samples were taken from a phase I, first-in-human, multicenter, open-label dose-escalation trial of ivuxolimab. Adults with locally advanced or metastatic head and neck squamous cell, hepatocellular, melanoma or renal cell carcinoma were enrolled in the trial. CD4+ and CD8+ T cells were sorted separately from peripheral blood before TCR sequencing.

For sequencing of the TCRbeta CDR3 region, genomic DNA was extracted from the sorted cells. The immunoSEQ Assay was used for sequencing of TCRbeta CDR3 regions. TCRdb re-hosts the immuneACCESS table, in-frame sequences only. Its copies lack some clones; in the studies checked, an unresolved V gene accounts for under half of them, and the cause for the rest is not known. A total of about 35,000 clones appear in this sample, roughly 80% of them only once. The ten biggest clones cover less than 25% of the sample. This specimen belongs to a study of OX40 agonist ivuxolimab in advanced cancers. Regarding the study in general: Ivuxolimab was an agonistic, fully human IgG2 monoclonal antibody directed against OX40 (CD134), a costimulatory receptor. Prior anti-PD-1, anti-PD-L1 or anti-CTLA-4 therapy was permitted, and checkpoint inhibitors had been received by roughly 42% of dose-escalation patients. The paper covers the monotherapy dose-escalation part of the phase I ivuxolimab trial, which included N of about 50 patients. Intravenous ivuxolimab was administered to patients every 2 weeks at six dose levels: 0.01, 0.1, 0.3, 1.5, 3 and 10 mg/kg. The purpose of peripheral TCRbeta sequencing was to test whether ivuxolimab changed TCR sequence diversity and led to clonal T-cell expansion. A male proportion of roughly 80% and a mean age of approximately 60 years, ranging from about 23 to 90, were recorded for the dose-escalation cohort. Of the approximately 54 dose-escalation patients, hepatocellular carcinoma was present in around 19, melanoma in roughly 15, renal cell carcinoma in 9 and head and neck cancer in 9. Partial responses occurred in three dose-escalation patients: two with cutaneous melanoma and one with hepatocellular carcinoma. The study at large found these results: Low levels of normalized T-cell clonal expansion were also seen in some patients who did not respond. Clonal expansion of both CD4+ and CD8+ blood T cells was observed from baseline to week 6 at doses 0.1 to 3.0 mg/kg. In the 0.1-3.0 mg/kg groups, partial responders had among the lowest normalized peripheral clonal expansion, particularly in CD8+ T cells. After ivuxolimab, CD8+ T cells had more expanded clones than CD4+ T cells on average. The antigen specificity of the peripheral T cells that underwent clonal expansion was not determined.

Recombination linked TRBV30 to TRBJ2-7; TRBD2 matches 12 bases in the middle. Source: CD4+ or CD8+ T cells sorted from blood, taken in a trial of the OX40 agonist ivuxolimab. The receptor was derived from an adult with an advanced solid tumor such as melanoma, head and neck, liver or kidney cancer. The CDR3 region has the sequence CAWSILTSGGYEQYF. The DNA reads TGTGCCTGGAGTATATTGACTAGCGGGGGCTACGAGCAGTACTTC.